The text below deals with one TCR beta chain. Its antigen is currently unknown. Assay used: immunoSEQ multiplex PCR; TCRdb lists only in-frame clones, some missing. The table lists about 120,000 clones, 75% to 95% of them singletons. These data are taken from a study of T cell responses to AZD1222 COVID-19 vaccine. Study-wide results and caveats: A rise in Spike-specific TCR breadth and depth followed two AZD1222 doses.

The CDR3 loop spans 14 amino acids. V shed 6 bases and J 2 bases; nucleotides not matched to a gene: 5. Germline V CDR1 and CDR2: LNHDA, SQIVND (reference sequence). The TCR sequence derives from an adult who received the MenACWY meningococcal vaccine as a control. The chain is built from TRBV19 and TRBJ2-7, with TRBD2 identical over 9 bases. The sequenced sample was peripheral blood, obtained 28 days after the second dose of the MenACWY control vaccine. Written as DNA, the CDR3 is TGTGCCAGTAGCTGGGCGGGAGGGCCCTACGAGCAGTACTTC. Its protein product is CASSWAGGPYEQYF.